This T cell receptor (beta chain) comes out of a study of cytotoxic CD8 clonotypes in ibrutinib-treated CLL. At the level of the study: Of the patients, under 13 were relapsed/refractory, roughly 15 treatment-naive and approximately 18 IGHV unmutated.

Using immunoSEQ multiplex PCR, the repertoire was profiled, and TCRdb retains in-frame clones only, with some absent. Of approximately 150,000 clones in the sample, around 77% were seen once. The junction had 11 bases not matched to a gene; V was cut back by 7 bases and J by 7 bases. The CDR3 covers 16 residues. The V gene's germline CDR1 is MDHEN and CDR2 SYDVKM. The source was PBMCs, collected after 12 months of ibrutinib treatment. V and J are TRBV28 and TRBJ2-2, with 11 nucleotides matching TRBD2. The source is a human donor with chronic lymphocytic leukemia. DNA for the CDR3: TGTGCCAGCACCCGAGGGGCTAGCGGGGGGAACGGGGAGCTGTTTTTT. This translates into CASTRGASGGNGELFF.